This T cell receptor (beta chain) comes out of a study of T cell repertoires in cytomegalovirus infection. The overall study: Both a matching HLA type and CMV infection were indicated by public TCR beta signatures.

Trimming took 2 bases from V and 5 from J, leaving 19 bases between them. Germline V lookup: CDR1 MNHEY, CDR2 SMNVEV (reference sequence). The CDR3 contains 17 residues. MiXCR was run by TCRdb on the reads, yielding one entry per CDR3 protein. Among nearly 550,000 distinct CDR3 sequences listed, approximately 15% were seen once. This chain uses TRBV27 with TRBJ2-1; D may be TRBD1 or TRBD2 (7 bases each). The receptor was isolated from a human donor in good health (CMV status not recorded). Some clones in this sample may be carry-over from other donors' samples. The sample was CD8+ T cells from PBMCs. The CDR3 bases are TGTGCCAGCAGTTTAGTGGCCCCAGGGGGGGTAAACAATGAGCAGTTCTTC. Translating gives CASSLVAPGGVNNEQFF.